This TCR beta chain emerged from a study of T cell responses to AZD1222 COVID-19 vaccine. Whole-study results and caveats: Possibly, clonal diversity was underestimated; donors were largely white British and included more females. Spike-spanning, vaccine-associated CD4 TCRs were dominant at 160-218 and 743-854.

Sequenced by immunoSEQ multiplex PCR; TCRdb stores in-frame clones only, minus some. Of about 160,000 clones in the sample, about 91% were seen once. Note on this clone: Its antigen is still unknown.

Sequenced material: peripheral blood, taken on day 0 of MenACWY control vaccination. This TCR derives from an adult in good health.

CDR3 DNA sequence: TGTGCCAGCAGTGAAACGGGCCCAACTAATGAAAAACTGTTTTTT. This encodes CASSETGPTNEKLFF. V gene TRBV25-1 combines with J gene TRBJ1-4, with D hard to call. The CDR3 extends over 15 amino acids. Germline V gives CDR1 MGHDK, CDR2 SYGVNS. V shed 2 bases and J shed 0 bases, with 7 bases lying between them.